Below, 32 T cell receptor beta chains from the same sample are listed, as sequenced in a study of cytomegalovirus exposure and HLA in healthy donors. Primers: 60 Vbeta forward and 13 Jbeta reverse. Generated by immunoSEQ multiplex PCR, the TCRdb table keeps only in-frame clones and is missing some. The sample has roughly 120,000 clones, 80% seen once; the top ten hold over 2.5%. What was sequenced was PBMCs. Every receptor here comes from a male donor in good health and CMV-seronegative.

J is TRBJ1-2 and V is TRBV4-1, with 8 bases fitting TRBD1. CDR1 and CDR2 from the germline V gene are MGHRA and YSYEKL. The CDR3 consists of 15 residues. V trimming: 3 bases; J trimming: 6 bases; junction bases outside the gene matches: 9. The CDR3 nucleotides read TGCGCCAGCAGCCAGCCGGATGGGACAGGACATGGCTACACCTTC. Translation gives CASSQPDGTGHGYTF.

This clone was seen once. The chain is built from TRBV19 and TRBJ2-7; D possibly corresponds to TRBD1 (6 bases). V was trimmed by 5 bases and J by 1 base, leaving 12 bases between them. Germline CDR1 LNHDA, CDR2 SQIVND (reference sequence). The CDR3 spans 14 residues. CDR3 sequence reads: CASSSTGSSYEQYF. CDR3 coding DNA: TGTGCCAGTAGTTCGACAGGATCGTCCTACGAGCAGTACTTC.

The chain combines TRBV19 with TRBJ2-7; tentatively, D is TRBD2 (6 bases). This CDR3 is built from 15 residues. Trimming took 1 base from V and 2 from J, leaving 12 bases between them. Germline V CDR1 and CDR2: LNHDA, SQIVND (reference sequence). DNA for the CDR3: TGTGCCAGTAGTATAGGTGGAGGGGAAACCTACGAGCAGTACTTC. Residues: CASSIGGGETYEQYF.

The V call is TRBV2, the J call TRBJ2-1; 9 bases align to TRBD2. V was pared by 10 bases and J by 5 bases, with 6 bases of the junction left unmatched. The length of the CDR3 is 13 residues. Germline CDR1 SNHLY, CDR2 FYNNEI. The DNA of the CDR3 is TGTGCCATGGCAGAGCGGGGGGACAATGAGCAGTTCTTC. Encoded protein: CAMAERGDNEQFF.

The J gene is TRBJ2-5, the V gene TRBV28; D is undetermined. CDR3 length: 13 amino acids. Looked up from germline, CDR1 is MDHEN and CDR2 is SYDVKM. Deletions cut 3 bases from V and 3 bases from J, with 8 bases between. The CDR3 DNA follows: TGTGCCAGCAGTTTGTGGCAGAAAGAGACCCAGTACTTC. This sequence encodes CASSLWQKETQYF.

This chain joins TRBV14 and TRBJ2-3; possibly TRBD2 for D (6 bases). Germline CDR1 SGHDN, CDR2 FVKESK. Trimming took off 4 bases at V and 0 bases at J, with 17 bases between the two ends. CDR3 length equals 17 residues. The CDR3 sequence: CASSLSRGSGSTDTQYF. In DNA form, the CDR3 reads TGTGCCAGCAGCCTAAGCCGCGGTAGCGGTAGCACAGATACGCAGTATTTT. The variable domain in full, completed from reference TRBV14 and TRBJ2-3, reads EAGVTQFPSHSVIEKGQTVTLRCDPISGHDNLYWYRRVMGKEIKFLLHFVKESKQDESGMPNNRFLAERTGGTYSTLKVQPAELEDSGVYFCASSLSRGSGSTDTQYFGPGTRLTVL.

This chain links TRBV6-6 with TRBJ2-2, with D perhaps matching TRBD2 (7 bases). V was trimmed by 6 bases and J by 2 bases, leaving 13 bases between them. The CDR3 totals 15 residues. CDR1 is MNHNY, CDR2 SVGAGI, per germline (reference sequence). The CDR3, as DNA: TGTGCCAGCAGGCATCGGGGGGCCAACACCGGGGAGCTGTTTTTT. This gives the protein CASRHRGANTGELFF.

This clone was picked up one time. V is TRBV7-2 and J is TRBJ1-1, with 8 bases matching TRBD1. The ends lost 5 bases at V and 5 bases at J; junction bases unmatched: 10. The CDR3 consists of 15 residues. Germline values: CDR1 SGHTA, CDR2 FQGNSA. The CDR3: CASSPDRGASTEAFF. DNA of the CDR3: TGTGCCAGCAGCCCAGACAGGGGCGCGAGTACTGAAGCTTTCTTT.

The chain couples TRBV27 to TRBJ2-7, with D perhaps matching TRBD1 (6 bases). Per the germline V gene, CDR1 is MNHEY and CDR2 is SMNVEV (reference sequence). Between the trimmed V and J ends, which lost 5 bases and 10 bases, there was a span of 24 bases. The CDR3 is 15 amino acids. The chain's CDR3 is CASSPRDTVRLPQYF. The CDR3 nucleotides read TGTGCCAGCAGTCCCCGGGACACCGTAAGGCTCCCCCAGTACTTC.

The J gene is TRBJ1-1, the V gene TRBV7-9; D unclear. The CDR3 is made up of 13 amino acids. V lost 3 bases and J 6 bases, leaving 11 bases between the germline ends. Germline loops: CDR1 SEHNR, CDR2 FQNEAQ (reference sequence). CDR3 loop: CASSLDSGAEAFF. CDR3 DNA sequence: TGTGCCAGCAGCTTGGACTCTGGGGCTGAAGCTTTCTTT.

This clone was seen more than once but under ten times. The chain couples TRBV6-1 to TRBJ2-5; a possible D gene is TRBD2 (6 bases). The CDR3 has 15 amino acids. Trimming took off 1 base at V and 9 bases at J, with 18 bases between the two ends. Germline V gene sequence: CDR1 MNHNS, CDR2 SASEGT. The CDR3 coding sequence is TGTGCCAGCAGTGAAGAGGAGGGTTCTGGGGCGGCCCAGTACTTC. It encodes CASSEEEGSGAAQYF.

The gene calls are TRBV5-6 and TRBJ2-1; no clear D. Germline CDR1 is SGHDT and CDR2 is YYEEEE. This CDR3 is 12 amino acids long. With 4 bases removed from V and 4 bases from J, the gap between germline ends came to 6 bases. The CDR3 loop is CASSVQYNEQFF. CDR3 coding DNA: TGTGCCAGCAGCGTGCAGTACAATGAGCAGTTCTTC. The whole variable domain, remainder taken from reference TRBV5-6 and TRBJ2-1, is DAGVTQSPTHLIKTRGQQVTLRCSPKSGHDTVSWYQQALGQGPQFIFQYYEEEERQRGNFPDRFSGHQFPNYSSELNVNALLLGDSALYLCASSVQYNEQFFGPGTRLTVL.

Here the CDR3 DNA reads TGTGCCAGCAGCCCCGGGGGGTTTCGCTCTGGAAACACCATATATTTT. This codes for CASSPGGFRSGNTIYF. The chain has TRBV7-9 and TRBJ1-3, with a weak D call TRBD1 (5 bases). CDR1 is SEHNR and CDR2 is FQNEAQ in the germline V gene (reference sequence). V lost 5 bases to trimming and J lost 0 bases, with 14 bases between them. The CDR3 sequence is 16 residues long.

The rearrangement uses TRBV28 and TRBJ1-1; tentatively, D is TRBD1 (5 bases). Germline assignment: CDR1 MDHEN and CDR2 SYDVKM. There are 11 residues in the CDR3. The ends were cut back, 6 bases at V and 6 bases at J, with 8 bases in the middle. The CDR3 here is CASSLGAEAFF. DNA for the CDR3: TGTGCCAGCAGCCTAGGGGCTGAAGCTTTCTTT.

In DNA, the CDR3 is TGCGCCAGCAGCTTGGTGACAGGGCCTCACTCTGGGGCCAACGTCCTGACTTTC. This encodes CASSLVTGPHSGANVLTF. V gene TRBV5-1 combines with J gene TRBJ2-6; 7 bases are a match to TRBD1. With 0 bases clipped from V and 0 bases from J, the junction kept 6 bases outside the gene matches. CDR1 SGHRS and CDR2 YFSETQ come from the germline V gene. The CDR3 is 18 amino acids. The full variable domain, in which reference TRBV5-1 and TRBJ2-6 provide the parts outside the CDR3, is KAGVTQTPRYLIKTRGQQVTLSCSPISGHRSVSWYQQTPGQGLQFLFEYFSETQRNKGNFPGRFSGRQFSNSRSEMNVSTLELGDSALYLCASSLVTGPHSGANVLTFGAGSRLTVL.

Note on this clone: Compared with germline, one end of the junction differs, possibly owing to a read error. The rearrangement joins TRBV10-1 to TRBJ2-6; maybe TRBD1 (5 bases). The CDR3 totals 13 residues. Germline values: CDR1 WNHNN, CDR2 SYGVQD (reference sequence). CDR3 in DNA: TGCGCCAGCAGTGAGACTGGGGCCAACGGCCTGACTTTC. Its translation: CASSETGANGLTF.

The chain joins TRBV28 to TRBJ1-5; tentative D call: TRBD1 (5 bases). V was trimmed by 8 bases and J by 3 bases, leaving 11 bases between them. The V gene's germline CDR1 is MDHEN and CDR2 SYDVKM. The CDR3 contains 13 residues. The CDR3: CASLTDPNQPQHF. The CDR3, as DNA: TGTGCCAGCCTGACAGACCCCAATCAGCCCCAGCATTTT.

CDR3 region: CASSPGTSGRITGELFF. The CDR3 nucleotides are TGCGCCAGCAGCCCCGGGACTAGCGGGAGGATCACCGGGGAGCTGTTTTTT. J is TRBJ2-2 and V is TRBV5-1; 15 bases map to TRBD2. CDR3 size: 17 residues. The germline V gene has CDR1 SGHRS and CDR2 YFSETQ. V was clipped by 4 bases and J by 4 bases; unmatched bases: 5.

The chain carries TRBV11-2 and TRBJ1-1; 7 positions agree with TRBD1. The J segment lost 5 bases and the V segment lost 4 bases, leaving 10 bases of the junction unmatched. This CDR3 comprises 15 residues. The germline gives CDR1 SGHAT, CDR2 FQNNGV. The CDR3 loop is CASSSVYRGSTEAFF. The CDR3 DNA reads as TGTGCCAGCAGCTCCGTATACAGGGGAAGTACTGAAGCTTTCTTT.

V is TRBV10-3 and J is TRBJ2-7, with 7 bases fitting TRBD2. The CDR3 runs to 16 residues. Germline loops: CDR1 ENHRY, CDR2 SYGVKD. Trimming took 6 bases from V and 1 from J; bases not matched to a gene: 12. CDR3 DNA sequence: TGTGCCATCAGCAACCAGAGCGGGGCGCGGTCCTACGAGCAGTACTTC. As protein: CAISNQSGARSYEQYF.

As for this clone: The same CDR3 can be traced to other DNA sequences in this sample. The V and J genes are TRBV19 and TRBJ2-6; no firm D call. V was clipped by 3 bases and J by 2 bases, with 8 bases between them. Germline V gene sequence: CDR1 LNHDA, CDR2 SQIVND (reference sequence). The length of the CDR3 is 15 residues. CDR3 amino acids: CASSIRGPGANVLTF. In DNA form, the CDR3 reads TGTGCCAGTAGTATCCGAGGTCCTGGGGCCAACGTCCTGACTTTC.

This clone showed up just a few times. The chain couples TRBV30 to TRBJ1-2; the D gene is possibly TRBD1 (5 bases). The CDR3 covers 10 residues. From germline, CDR1 is GTSNPN and CDR2 SVGIG (reference sequence). V gave up 3 bases and J gave up 7 bases, with 6 bases separating them. CDR3 amino acids: CAWRRGGYTF. CDR3 nucleotide sequence: TGTGCCTGGAGAAGGGGTGGCTACACCTTC.

The chain links TRBV4-1 to TRBJ2-1; D might be TRBD2 (6 bases). The V end lost 1 base, the J end lost 8 bases, and 18 bases lay between the germline ends. CDR3 length: 16 amino acids. Looked up from germline, CDR1 is MGHRA and CDR2 is YSYEKL. The CDR3, as DNA: TGCGCCAGCAGCCAAGGTCTTGAGAGAGGAGGGCATGAGCAGTTCTTC. As protein: CASSQGLERGGHEQFF.

V usage is TRBV5-6 and J usage is TRBJ2-3; 7 bases map to TRBD2. This CDR3 spans 15 amino acids. J lost 6 bases, V lost 1 base, and 8 bases had no gene match. The germline V gene has CDR1 SGHDT and CDR2 YYEEEE. CDR3 bases: TGTGCCAGCAGCTTGTTGGGGACGCGGGAGGATACGCAGTATTTT. Amino acids: CASSLLGTREDTQYF.

This rearrangement joins TRBV10-3 to TRBJ2-7; 9 bases are a match to TRBD1. The CDR3 sequence is 15 residues long. The germline V gene has CDR1 ENHRY and CDR2 SYGVKD. Unmatched junction bases numbered 7, after V lost 4 bases and J lost 3 bases. Written as DNA, the CDR3 is TGTGCCATCAGTGGGGGGGGGACAGGGAACTACGAGCAGTACTTC. Its protein is CAISGGGTGNYEQYF.

The J gene is TRBJ2-5, the V gene TRBV19, with D possibly TRBD1 on 9 matching bases. The V gene lost 10 bases and the J gene lost 5 bases, with 29 bases spanning the gap. The CDR3 contains 17 residues. The germline V gene has CDR1 LNHDA and CDR2 SQIVND (reference sequence). CDR3 loop: CATTDRGDGGAYETQYF. The CDR3 DNA follows: TGTGCCACCACGGACAGGGGAGACGGGGGGGCCTATGAGACCCAGTACTTC.

This clone showed up just once. V and J are TRBV2 and TRBJ1-5; weak D call: TRBD1 (5 bases). CDR3 size: 15 residues. Germline assignment: CDR1 SNHLY and CDR2 FYNNEI. Trimming removed 7 bases at V and 2 bases at J, with 15 bases between. The CDR3 loop is CASNPRERGNQPQHF. The DNA for the CDR3 is TGTGCCAGCAACCCCAGGGAACGTGGCAATCAGCCCCAGCATTTT.

This clone was counted once. The rearrangement uses TRBV5-1 and TRBJ1-1; D is unclear. Per the germline V gene, CDR1 is SGHRS and CDR2 is YFSETQ. CDR3 size: 13 residues. V dropped 5 bases and J dropped 0 bases, with 8 bases sitting between them. CDR3 sequence (DNA): TGCGCCAGCAGACCTACAGTGAACACTGAAGCTTTCTTT. Translating gives CASRPTVNTEAFF.

The CDR3 region is CASSDPGQAYGYTF. CDR3 nucleotides: TGCGCCAGCAGCGATCCGGGACAGGCGTATGGCTACACCTTC. The chain carries TRBV5-1 and TRBJ1-2; 8 positions match TRBD1. CDR1 and CDR2 (germline): SGHRS, YFSETQ. The CDR3 extends over 14 amino acids. The ends lost 4 bases at V and 5 bases at J; junction bases unmatched: 7. Complete variable domain (other parts from reference TRBV5-1 and TRBJ1-2): KAGVTQTPRYLIKTRGQQVTLSCSPISGHRSVSWYQQTPGQGLQFLFEYFSETQRNKGNFPGRFSGRQFSNSRSEMNVSTLELGDSALYLCASSDPGQAYGYTFGSGTRLTVV.

This clone has more than one count but fewer than ten. This rearrangement joins TRBV7-9 to TRBJ1-6; no definite D call. CDR1 and CDR2 from the germline V gene are SEHNR and FQNEAQ (reference sequence). V was pared by 4 bases and J by 9 bases, with 10 bases between. There are 13 residues in the CDR3. The CDR3 loop is CASSSRGSSPLHF. For the CDR3, the DNA is TGTGCCAGCAGCTCGCGCGGTAGTTCACCCCTCCACTTT.

The V gene is TRBV6-5, the J gene TRBJ1-4; D possibly corresponds to TRBD1 (6 bases). V lost 1 base to trimming and J lost 5 bases, with 14 bases between them. From germline, CDR1 is MNHEY and CDR2 SVGAGI. The CDR3 runs to 16 residues. CDR3 in amino acids: CASSYWLPGENEKLFF. The DNA for the CDR3 is TGTGCCAGCAGTTACTGGCTGCCAGGGGAAAATGAAAAACTGTTTTTT.

The chain is built from TRBV10-3 and TRBJ1-1; D is uncertain. With 3 bases removed from V and 4 bases from J, the gap between germline ends came to 18 bases. This CDR3 is built from 16 residues. Looked up from germline, CDR1 is ENHRY and CDR2 is SYGVKD. CDR3 bases: TGTGCCATCAGTGATCAAGTCGGGGTAAGCGGCACTGAAGCTTTCTTT. Encoded protein: CAISDQVGVSGTEAFF.